These 9 T cell receptor beta chains share one sample of origin, sequenced in a study of blood T cell repertoires in COVID-19. Some clones are missing from TCRdb's copy, which holds only in-frame ones; the method was immunoSEQ multiplex PCR. The top ten clones hold 35% to 50% of a sample with just under 45,000 clones, around 84% of them seen once. The sequencing input was peripheral blood. These receptors all come from a human donor in a cohort sampled during active COVID-19.

In this sample, this clone turned up once. This chain uses TRBV24-1 with TRBJ2-7, with 8 bases identical to TRBD1. The germline V gene encodes CDR1 KGHDR and CDR2 SFDVKD. This CDR3 is built from 15 residues. V lost 1 base and J lost 2; bases outside the gene matches: 3. The CDR3 coding sequence is TGTGCCACCAGTGATTTTCGGGACAGGACCTACGAGCAGTACTTC. It is translated as CATSDFRDRTYEQYF.

The V call is TRBV7-2, the J call TRBJ2-1; maybe TRBD1 (5 bases). There are 15 residues in the CDR3. Germline values: CDR1 SGHTA, CDR2 FQGNSA. V shed 2 bases and J shed 6 bases, with 14 bases lying between them. The CDR3 loop is CASSLSITGVNEQFF. The CDR3, as DNA: TGTGCCAGCAGCTTAAGTATTACAGGCGTCAATGAGCAGTTCTTC.

The rearrangement links TRBV5-5 to TRBJ1-3; the match to TRBD1 covers 9 bases. CDR1 and CDR2 (germline): SGHKS, YYEKEE (reference sequence). The V gene end was trimmed by 4 bases and the J gene end by 8 bases; junction bases not matched to a gene: 10. The CDR3 has 15 residues. The CDR3 sequence is CASSPATGQGYTIYF. CDR3 nucleotide sequence: TGTGCCAGCAGCCCCGCGACCGGACAGGGGTACACCATATATTTT.

The rearrangement uses TRBV7-9 and TRBJ1-4, with 7 bases lining up with TRBD1. Germline values: CDR1 SEHNR, CDR2 FQNEAQ (reference sequence). With 10 bases clipped from V and 8 bases from J, the junction kept 16 bases outside the gene matches. CDR3 length: 15 amino acids. CDR3 residues: CATVKEGGAGEKLFF. In DNA form, the CDR3 reads TGTGCCACCGTCAAGGAAGGGGGCGCAGGGGAAAAACTGTTTTTT.

The chain employs TRBV6-1 and TRBJ2-5, with 10 nucleotides matching TRBD2. The CDR3 is made up of 15 amino acids. CDR1 and CDR2 (germline): MNHNS, SASEGT. V dropped 3 bases and J dropped 7; count of bases not matched to a gene: 8. This CDR3 reads CASSEASGGLGTQYF. As DNA, the CDR3 is TGTGCCAGCAGTGAGGCTAGCGGGGGTCTCGGGACCCAGTACTTC.

This clone came up many times. The J gene is TRBJ1-4, the V gene TRBV10-2; 8 nucleotides match TRBD1. There are 15 residues in the CDR3. Germline CDR1 WSHSY, CDR2 SAAADI. V lost 6 bases, J lost 5 bases, and 8 bases stayed unmatched. The CDR3 coding sequence is TGCGCCAGCAGCCGGACAGGGAGTGAGAATGAAAAACTGTTTTTT. Translating it yields CASSRTGSENEKLFF.

The CDR3 DNA follows: TGTGCCAGCAGCTTAGATCCACGGACAGGCCAGTACGAGCAGTACTTC. Residues: CASSLDPRTGQYEQYF. The chain employs TRBV11-2 and TRBJ2-7; 7 positions agree with TRBD1. The V gene's germline CDR1 is SGHAT and CDR2 FQNNGV. This CDR3 is 16 amino acids long. The junction had 9 bases not matched to a gene; V was cut back by 0 bases and J by 4 bases.

In its sample, this clone was seen a few times. V usage is TRBV4-2 and J usage is TRBJ1-1; D is uncertain. CDR3 length: 13 residues. V lost 1 base and J 5 bases, leaving 8 bases between the germline ends. The germline V gene has CDR1 LGHNA and CDR2 YNFKEQ. Here the CDR3 DNA reads TGTGCCAGCAGCCAAGCTCAAGCAACTGAAGCTTTCTTT. Translated: CASSQAQATEAFF.

V usage is TRBV19 and J usage is TRBJ1-1; 11 bases fit TRBD1. V lost 3 bases, J lost 4 bases, and 4 bases stayed unmatched. The CDR3 totals 15 residues. CDR1 and CDR2 (germline): LNHDA, SQIVND (reference sequence). The CDR3 reads CASSILGTGGTEAFF. CDR3 sequence (DNA): TGTGCCAGTAGTATCCTCGGGACAGGGGGCACTGAAGCTTTCTTT.